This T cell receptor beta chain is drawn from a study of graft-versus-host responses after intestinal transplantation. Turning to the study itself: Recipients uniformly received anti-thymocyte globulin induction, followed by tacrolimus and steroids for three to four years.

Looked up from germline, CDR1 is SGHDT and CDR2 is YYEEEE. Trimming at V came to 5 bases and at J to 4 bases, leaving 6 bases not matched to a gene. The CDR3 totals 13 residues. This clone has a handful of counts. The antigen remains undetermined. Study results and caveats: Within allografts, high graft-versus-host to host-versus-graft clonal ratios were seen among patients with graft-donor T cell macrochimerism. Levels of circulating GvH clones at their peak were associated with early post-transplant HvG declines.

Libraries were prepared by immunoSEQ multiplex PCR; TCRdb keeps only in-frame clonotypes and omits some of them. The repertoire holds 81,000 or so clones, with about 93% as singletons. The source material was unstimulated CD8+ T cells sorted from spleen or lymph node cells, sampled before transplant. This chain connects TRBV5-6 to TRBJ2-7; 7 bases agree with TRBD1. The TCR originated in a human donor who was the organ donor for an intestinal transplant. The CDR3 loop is CASSPTGIYEQYF. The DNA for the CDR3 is TGTGCCAGCAGTCCGACAGGGATTTACGAGCAGTACTTC. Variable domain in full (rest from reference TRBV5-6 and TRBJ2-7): DAGVTQSPTHLIKTRGQQVTLRCSPKSGHDTVSWYQQALGQGPQFIFQYYEEEERQRGNFPDRFSGHQFPNYSSELNVNALLLGDSALYLCASSPTGIYEQYFGPGTRLTVT.